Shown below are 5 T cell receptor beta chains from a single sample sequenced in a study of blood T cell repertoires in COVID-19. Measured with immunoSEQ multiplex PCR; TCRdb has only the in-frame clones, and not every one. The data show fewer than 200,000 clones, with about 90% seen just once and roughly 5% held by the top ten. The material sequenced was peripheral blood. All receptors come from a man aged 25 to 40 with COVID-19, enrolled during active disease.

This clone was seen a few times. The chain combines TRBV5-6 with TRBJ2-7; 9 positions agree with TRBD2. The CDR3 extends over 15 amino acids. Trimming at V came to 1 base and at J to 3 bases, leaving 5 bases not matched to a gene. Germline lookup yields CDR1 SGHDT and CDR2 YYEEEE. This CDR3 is CASSLSGTSSYEQYF. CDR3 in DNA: TGTGCCAGCAGCTTGAGTGGGACTAGCAGCTACGAGCAGTACTTC. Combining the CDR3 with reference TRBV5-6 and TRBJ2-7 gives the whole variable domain DAGVTQSPTHLIKTRGQQVTLRCSPKSGHDTVSWYQQALGQGPQFIFQYYEEEERQRGNFPDRFSGHQFPNYSSELNVNALLLGDSALYLCASSLSGTSSYEQYFGPGTRLTVT.

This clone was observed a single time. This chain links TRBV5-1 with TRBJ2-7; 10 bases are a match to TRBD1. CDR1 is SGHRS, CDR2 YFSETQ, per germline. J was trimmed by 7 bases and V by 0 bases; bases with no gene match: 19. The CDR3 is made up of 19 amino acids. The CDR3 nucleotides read TGCGCCAGCAGCTTGGTGGAGGGACAGGGGTCGCCCTGGTTGGGGGAGCAGTACTTC. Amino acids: CASSLVEGQGSPWLGEQYF. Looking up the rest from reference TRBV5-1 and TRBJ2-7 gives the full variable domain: KAGVTQTPRYLIKTRGQQVTLSCSPISGHRSVSWYQQTPGQGLQFLFEYFSETQRNKGNFPGRFSGRQFSNSRSEMNVSTLELGDSALYLCASSLVEGQGSPWLGEQYFGPGTRLTVT.

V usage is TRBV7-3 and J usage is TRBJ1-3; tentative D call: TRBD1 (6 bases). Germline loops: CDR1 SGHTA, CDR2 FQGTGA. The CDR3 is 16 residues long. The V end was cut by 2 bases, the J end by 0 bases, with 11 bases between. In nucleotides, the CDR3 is TGTGCCAGCAGCTTACAGGGGCCCTCCTCTGGAAACACCATATATTTT. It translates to CASSLQGPSSGNTIYF. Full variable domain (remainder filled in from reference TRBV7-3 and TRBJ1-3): GAGVSQTPSNKVTEKGKYVELRCDPISGHTALYWYRQSLGQGPEFLIYFQGTGAADDSGLPNDRFFAVRPEGSVSTLKIQRTERGDSAVYLCASSLQGPSSGNTIYFGEGSWLTVV.

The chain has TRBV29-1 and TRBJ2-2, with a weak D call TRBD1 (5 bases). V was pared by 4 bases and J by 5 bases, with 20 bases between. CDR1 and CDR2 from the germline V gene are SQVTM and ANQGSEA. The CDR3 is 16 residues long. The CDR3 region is CSVGPRRGPRTGELFF. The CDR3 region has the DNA TGCAGCGTTGGACCTCGTAGGGGCCCCCGGACCGGGGAGCTGTTTTTT.

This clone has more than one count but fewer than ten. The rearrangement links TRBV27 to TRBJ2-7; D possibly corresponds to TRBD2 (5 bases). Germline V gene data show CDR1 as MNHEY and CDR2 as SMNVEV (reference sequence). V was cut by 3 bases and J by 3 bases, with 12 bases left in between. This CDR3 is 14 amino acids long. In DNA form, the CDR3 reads TGTGCCAGCAGTTTGGCGAGGGCCCACTACGAGCAGTACTTC. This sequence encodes CASSLARAHYEQYF.